The entry that follows covers one TCR beta chain sequence. Antigen specificity is unknown. Each donor supplied about 2.5 ml of blood. This sample is drawn from a study of monozygotic twins with inflammatory bowel disease. Findings of the study overall: IBD patients showed reduced TCRbeta diversity (inverse Simpson) versus healthy co-twins. Sharing of clonotypes with others was lower in IBD patients than in healthy twins, and this was especially so with disease activity.

TCRdb re-called the 5' RACE reads; every CDR3 protein appears as one record, without DNA. With roughly 150,000 distinct CDR3 sequences in the sample, the ten largest clones hold 2% to 3%. The CDR3 is made up of 14 amino acids. CDR1 is SGHRS, CDR2 YFSETQ, per germline. The TCR originated in a human donor with ulcerative colitis or Crohn's disease, or a healthy co-twin of an affected twin (not recorded which). The chain couples TRBV5-1 to TRBJ2-7; there is no DNA to check the TCRdb D call of TRBD1. The specimen sequenced was blood. CDR3 amino acids: CASSLSVRDYEQYF.